A single sample gave rise to the 3 T cell receptor beta chains below, sequenced in a study of post-analysis software for immune sequencing data (dated by TCRdb to the mid-2010s). These TCRs are of unknown antigen specificity. The library was prepared using PCR. Sequencing used an Illumina HiSeq 2500. Unique molecular identifiers were incorporated into TCR beta cDNA libraries to reduce PCR and sequencing biases. TCRdb redid the processing of the public reads, applying fastp at Q25 and MiXCR, and retained in-frame beta chains. Entries that share a CDR3 protein sequence are merged under the most common genes and DNA. This sample holds around 250,000 distinct CDR3 sequences; around 34% were observed only once. More than 4% of the sample is in the top ten clones. Overall study results and their limits: Patients showed significantly higher frequencies than controls for about five TRBV segments, among them TRBV5-6, TRBV5-1 and TRBV20-1.

Sequencing was done on a sample of blood. The receptor source for this set is a girl aged 10-17 years with multiple sclerosis.

Many counts were recorded for this clonotype. CDR3 in amino acids: CASSTSTGNNEQFF. For the CDR3, the DNA is TGCGCCAGCAGCACCTCGACGGGGAACAATGAGCAGTTCTTC. The V and J genes are TRBV5-1 and TRBJ2-1, with D perhaps TRBD2 (5 bases). There are 14 residues in the CDR3. Germline-derived CDR1 and CDR2 are SGHRS and YFSETQ. V shed 4 bases and J shed 5 bases, with 13 bases lying between them.

Comments on this clonotype: A much larger clone sits a single nucleotide away, making a read error possible. The chain carries TRBV6-1 and TRBJ2-1, with TRBD2 identical over 8 bases. The closer fit of TRBJ2-7 to the DNA end suggests the J call may be wrong. Germline CDR1 reads MNHNS; CDR2 reads SASEGT. CDR3 size: 20 residues. The CDR3 coding sequence is TGTGCCAGCAAGCGGGATGACCGGGAGGGCCGATATGGGTCCTACAATGAGCAGTACTTC. Its translation is CASKRDDREGRYGSYNEQYF.

Only a few counts were recorded for this clonotype. The chain carries TRBV29-1 and TRBJ1-1; D is perhaps TRBD1 (6 bases). The CDR3 runs 13 residues. Per the germline V gene, CDR1 is SQVTM and CDR2 is ANQGSEA. Trimming shortened V by 7 bases and J by 0 bases, and 12 bases separated the two germline ends. The DNA for the CDR3 is TGCAGCGGGGGGGGGCAGATGAACACTGAAGCTTTCTTT. Translation gives CSGGGQMNTEAFF.